These T cell receptor beta chains were read from a single sample in a study of cytomegalovirus exposure and HLA in healthy donors. TCRdb's table, derived via immunoSEQ multiplex PCR, lists solely in-frame clones and lacks some. Among just over 150,000 clones listed, about 85% were seen once. Sequencing used PBMCs. The receptors originated from a man younger than 35 in good health and CMV-seropositive. The CDR3 runs from the conserved cysteine through the conserved F or W. A D gene is named only where the DNA matches it firmly. Where a row states a size, it is once, few, many or the class of an expanded clone; other rows omit it.

CDR3aa,CDR3nt,v_gene,abundance,j_gene,d_gene
CASSPRVGGPGETQYF,TGTGCCAGCAGCCCCAGGGTGGGGGGGCCCGGTGAGACCCAGTACTTC,TRBV12-1,NA,TRBJ2-5,NA
CASSQGGTREQFF,TGTGCCAGCAGCCAGGGGGGGACCCGTGAGCAGTTCTTC,TRBV14,NA,TRBJ2-1,TRBD2
CASSKLTGMNTEAFF,TGTGCCAGCAGCAAACTGACAGGGATGAACACTGAAGCTTTCTTT,TRBV5-4,NA,TRBJ1-1,TRBD1
CASSDSPGGSDEQFF,TGTGCCAGCAGTGACTCTCCGGGGGGAAGCGATGAGCAGTTCTTC,TRBV6-4,NA,TRBJ2-1,TRBD2
CASSPPYYQPQHF,TGTGCCAGCAGCCCTCCGTATTATCAGCCCCAGCATTTT,TRBV7-4,NA,TRBJ1-5,NA
CASRGTGGEQYF,TGTGCCAGCAGGGGGACAGGGGGCGAGCAGTACTTC,TRBV6-5,NA,TRBJ2-7,TRBD1
CASSQGSGTSYEQFF,TGTGCCAGCAGTCAAGGCTCCGGGACTAGCTATGAGCAGTTCTTC,TRBV6-4,NA,TRBJ2-1,TRBD2
CASGPSDLPYEQYF,TGTGCCAGTGGGCCTAGCGATCTTCCCTACGAGCAGTACTTC,TRBV9,NA,TRBJ2-7,NA
CASSEGTGDNSPLHF,TGTGCCAGCAGTGAAGGGACAGGGGACAATTCACCCCTCCACTTT,TRBV6-1,NA,TRBJ1-6,TRBD1
CASSQGPSQGARYEQYF,TGCGCCAGCAGCCAAGGACCCAGTCAGGGGGCGCGCTACGAGCAGTACTTC,TRBV4-1,NA,TRBJ2-7,TRBD1
CASSLRDRDSPLHF,TGCGCCAGCAGCCTCCGGGACAGAGATTCACCCCTCCACTTT,TRBV4-3,NA,TRBJ1-6,TRBD1
CASSWGGRNTEAFF,TGTGCCAGCAGTTGGGGGGGCCGGAACACTGAAGCTTTCTTT,TRBV27,NA,TRBJ1-1,NA
CASSSDTAYEQYF,TGTGCCAGCAGTTCTGACACTGCCTACGAGCAGTACTTC,TRBV5-8,NA,TRBJ2-7,NA
CASSYDNQSREQYF,TGTGCCAGCAGTTATGACAACCAAAGCCGCGAGCAGTACTTC,TRBV5-4,NA,TRBJ2-7,NA
CASSLGPVHGYTF,TGTGCCAGCAGCTTAGGCCCAGTCCATGGCTACACCTTC,TRBV13,NA,TRBJ1-2,NA
CASSIDLSFGQGGNTEAFF,TGTGCCAGTAGTATAGATCTATCATTCGGACAGGGAGGAAACACTGAAGCTTTCTTT,TRBV19,NA,TRBJ1-1,TRBD1
CASSPRTEDAGELFF,TGTGCTAGCAGCCCGCGGACAGAGGACGCCGGGGAGCTGTTTTTT,TRBV7-7,NA,TRBJ2-2,NA
CASTRGSLSNQPQHF,TGTGCCAGTACACGGGGGTCCCTTAGCAATCAGCCCCAGCATTTT,TRBV19,NA,TRBJ1-5,NA
CASSSGTNTEAFF,TGTGCCAGCAGTTCCGGGACTAACACTGAAGCTTTCTTT,TRBV6-5,NA,TRBJ1-1,NA
CASSIRDIGELPQHF,TGTGCCAGTAGTATCCGGGACATTGGGGAATTGCCCCAGCATTTT,TRBV19,few,TRBJ1-5,NA
CAISEPEGRTSSYEQYF,TGTGCCATCAGTGAGCCGGAGGGACGGACAAGCTCCTACGAGCAGTACTTC,TRBV10-3,NA,TRBJ2-7,NA
CASSQVAGGSYNEQFF,TGTGCCAGCAGTCAAGTGGCGGGGGGATCCTACAATGAGCAGTTCTTC,TRBV6-1,few,TRBJ2-1,TRBD2
CASSQDSAAGGPYNEQFF,TGTGCCAGCAGCCAAGATAGTGCGGCGGGCGGACCCTACAATGAGCAGTTCTTC,TRBV4-2,NA,TRBJ2-1,NA
CASSLRGADTQYF,TGTGCCAGCAGCTTAAGGGGCGCAGATACGCAGTATTTT,TRBV5-8,NA,TRBJ2-3,NA
CAIREGQVRETQYF,TGTGCCATCAGAGAGGGACAGGTCAGAGAGACCCAGTACTTC,TRBV10-3,NA,TRBJ2-5,TRBD1
CASRAGGAPQPQHF,TGTGCCAGCAGGGCGGGAGGTGCTCCCCAGCCCCAGCATTTT,TRBV6-1,NA,TRBJ1-5,NA
CASSEGQGLEGYTF,TGTGCCAGCAGTGAGGGACAGGGTTTGGAAGGCTACACCTTC,TRBV6-5,NA,TRBJ1-2,TRBD1
CASSSTGVGYTF,TGTGCCAGCAGTTCGACAGGGGTCGGCTACACCTTC,TRBV6-5,NA,TRBJ1-2,TRBD1
CASSYSALDSPLHF,TGTGCCAGCAGTTACTCGGCTTTGGATTCACCCCTCCACTTT,TRBV6-6,once,TRBJ1-6,NA
CASSQDTGTETQYF,TGCGCCAGCAGCCAAGACACAGGTACCGAGACCCAGTACTTC,TRBV4-3,NA,TRBJ2-5,NA
CASSGRTGNYGYTF,TGCGCCAGCAGCGGTAGGACAGGAAACTATGGCTACACCTTC,TRBV5-1,NA,TRBJ1-2,TRBD1
CAWSVRPSGATYNEQFF,TGTGCCTGGAGTGTACGGCCTAGCGGGGCTACCTACAATGAGCAGTTCTTC,TRBV30,NA,TRBJ2-1,TRBD2
CASSRDRGNSPLHF,TGTGCCAGCAGCCGGGACAGGGGTAATTCACCCCTCCACTTT,TRBV14,NA,TRBJ1-6,TRBD1
CASSPGTVNGYTF,TGTGCCAGCTCACCCGGGACAGTAAATGGCTACACCTTC,TRBV18,NA,TRBJ1-2,TRBD1
CASSFVRGRNQPQHF,TGTGCCAGCAGCTTTGTCCGCGGGCGCAATCAGCCCCAGCATTTT,TRBV12-1,NA,TRBJ1-5,NA
CASTTLPPGDTEAFF,TGTGCCAGCACCACTCTACCCCCAGGGGACACTGAAGCTTTCTTT,TRBV6-5,NA,TRBJ1-1,NA
CASSMERGTGGFDEQFF,TGTGCCAGTAGTATGGAAAGAGGAACAGGGGGTTTCGATGAGCAGTTCTTC,TRBV19,once,TRBJ2-1,TRBD1
CASSRLAGVTDTQYF,TGTGCCAGCAGTCGACTAGCGGGGGTTACAGATACGCAGTATTTT,TRBV21-1,NA,TRBJ2-3,NA
CASSETTGGASYYGYTF,TGTGCCAGCAGTGAGACGACAGGGGGCGCTTCTTACTATGGCTACACCTTC,TRBV6-1,NA,TRBJ1-2,TRBD1
CASSQEGTVWGYTF,TGCGCCAGCAGCCAAGAAGGGACAGTTTGGGGCTACACCTTC,TRBV4-1,NA,TRBJ1-2,TRBD1
CASSLVVLAGNNEQFF,TGTGCCAGCAGCTTAGTGGTACTAGCGGGGAACAATGAGCAGTTCTTC,TRBV7-2,NA,TRBJ2-1,TRBD2
CASSVTSLTYEQYF,TGCGCCAGCAGCGTGACTAGTTTAACCTACGAGCAGTACTTC,TRBV5-1,NA,TRBJ2-7,NA
CATSNRGSQETQYF,TGTGCCACCAGCAACCGGGGGAGCCAAGAGACCCAGTACTTC,TRBV15,NA,TRBJ2-5,NA
CASAEAQGSYEQYF,TGTGCCAGCGCTGAGGCTCAGGGCTCCTACGAGCAGTACTTC,TRBV7-8,NA,TRBJ2-7,NA
CASTTGDNYGYTF,TGCGCCAGCACTACAGGGGATAACTATGGCTACACCTTC,TRBV5-1,NA,TRBJ1-2,TRBD1
CASSPGGGNTEAFF,TGTGCCAGTAGCCCGGGGGGAGGGAACACTGAAGCTTTCTTT,TRBV19,NA,TRBJ1-1,NA
CAGSESYRGANGYGYTF,TGTGCCGGCAGTGAATCGTACAGGGGAGCAAATGGCTATGGCTACACCTTC,TRBV25-1,NA,TRBJ1-2,TRBD1
CASSQGLNYEQYF,TGTGCCAGCAGCCAAGGACTTAACTACGAGCAGTACTTC,TRBV4-2,NA,TRBJ2-7,NA
CASSERAADTQYF,TGTGCCAGCAGTGAGAGGGCTGCAGATACGCAGTATTTT,TRBV2,NA,TRBJ2-3,NA
CASSRQGYSPLHF,TGTGCCAGCAGCCGACAGGGTTACTCACCCCTCCACTTT,TRBV7-9,NA,TRBJ1-6,TRBD1
CASSIESTATYEQYF,TGTGCCAGTAGTATCGAGTCGACAGCAACCTACGAGCAGTACTTC,TRBV19,NA,TRBJ2-7,NA
CASSVRTSGGSEQYF,TGTGCCAGCAGCGTCCGGACTAGCGGGGGGTCCGAGCAGTACTTC,TRBV11-1,NA,TRBJ2-7,TRBD2
CASSPGTGGGTEAFF,TGTGCCAGCAGTCCCGGGACGGGCGGGGGAACTGAAGCTTTCTTT,TRBV6-5,NA,TRBJ1-1,NA
CASSLDRTNTEAFF,TGTGCCAGCAGCTTGGACAGGACGAACACTGAAGCTTTCTTT,TRBV5-8,NA,TRBJ1-1,NA
CASSSRQPSNYGYTF,TGTGCCAGCAGCTCTCGACAGCCTAGTAACTATGGCTACACCTTC,TRBV5-4,NA,TRBJ1-2,NA
CASSFGTSGGGETQYF,TGTGCCAGCAGCTTCGGGACTAGCGGGGGAGGAGAGACCCAGTACTTC,TRBV9,once,TRBJ2-5,TRBD2
CASSQGGQSISGNTIYF,TGTGCCAGCAGCCAAGGTGGACAGTCGATCTCTGGAAACACCATATATTTT,TRBV4-2,NA,TRBJ1-3,NA
CATSRDVLDAHYGYTF,TGTGCCACCAGCAGAGATGTCCTAGACGCCCACTATGGCTACACCTTC,TRBV15,NA,TRBJ1-2,NA
CASSMDSTRQYSNQPQHF,TGTGCCAGTAGTATGGACAGCACCAGACAATATAGCAATCAGCCCCAGCATTTT,TRBV19,NA,TRBJ1-5,NA
CASTVGTGLYEQYF,TGTGCCAGCACCGTCGGGACAGGGCTCTACGAGCAGTACTTC,TRBV6-6,once,TRBJ2-7,TRBD1